This TCR beta chain came from a study of blood T cell repertoires in COVID-19. This CDR3 contains 17 residues. From germline, CDR1 is LGHNA and CDR2 YSLEER. V dropped 4 bases and J dropped 5 bases, with 22 bases sitting between them. The repertoire was sequenced with immunoSEQ multiplex PCR; TCRdb's copy has only in-frame clones and lacks some. The sample lists around 260,000 clones, roughly 90% occurring once. The chain carries TRBV4-3 and TRBJ2-3; tentatively, D is TRBD2 (6 bases). Sequenced input: peripheral blood. This receptor was taken from a woman aged 25 to 39 with active or convalescent COVID-19. CDR3: CASSPAAGPSIVDTQYF. In DNA form, the CDR3 reads TGCGCCAGCAGCCCGGCGGCGGGACCCTCTATAGTAGATACGCAGTATTTT.